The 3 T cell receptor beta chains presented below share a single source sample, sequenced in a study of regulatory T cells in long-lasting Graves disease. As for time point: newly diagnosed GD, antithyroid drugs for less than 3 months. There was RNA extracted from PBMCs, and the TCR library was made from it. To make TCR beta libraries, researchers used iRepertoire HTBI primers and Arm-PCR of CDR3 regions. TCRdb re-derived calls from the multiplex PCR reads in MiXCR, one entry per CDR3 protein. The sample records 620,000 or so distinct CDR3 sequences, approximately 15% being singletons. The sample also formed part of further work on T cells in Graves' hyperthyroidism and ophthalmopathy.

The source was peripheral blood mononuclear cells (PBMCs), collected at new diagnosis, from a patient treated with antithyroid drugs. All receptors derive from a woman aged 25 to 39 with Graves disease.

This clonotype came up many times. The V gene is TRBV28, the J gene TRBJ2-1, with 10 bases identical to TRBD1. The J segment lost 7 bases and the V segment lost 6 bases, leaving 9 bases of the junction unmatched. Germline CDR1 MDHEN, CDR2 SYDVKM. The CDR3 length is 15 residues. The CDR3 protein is CASSLGTGAGNEQFF. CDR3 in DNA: TGTGCCAGCAGCCTTGGGACAGGGGCAGGGAATGAGCAGTTCTTC.

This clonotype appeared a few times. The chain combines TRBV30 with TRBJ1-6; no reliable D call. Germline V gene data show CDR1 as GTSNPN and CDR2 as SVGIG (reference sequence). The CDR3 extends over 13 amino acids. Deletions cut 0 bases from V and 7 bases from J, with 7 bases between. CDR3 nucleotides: TGTGCCTGGAGTGTTTCCCCGAATTCACCCCTCCACTTT. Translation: CAWSVSPNSPLHF.

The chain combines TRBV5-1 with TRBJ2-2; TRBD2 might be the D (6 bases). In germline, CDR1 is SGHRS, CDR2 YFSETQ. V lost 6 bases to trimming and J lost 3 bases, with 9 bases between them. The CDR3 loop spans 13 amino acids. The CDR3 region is CASTGADTGELFF. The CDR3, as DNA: TGCGCCAGCACGGGAGCCGACACCGGGGAGCTGTTTTTT.